The rows below give T cell receptor beta chains drawn from one sample of a study of shared clonotypes between healthy human individuals. This table comes from immunoSEQ multiplex PCR, and its TCRdb copy is limited to in-frame clones, with some not included. Seen here are more than 2 million clones, roughly 94% observed once, and the top ten hold approximately 0.13%. Sequenced material: naive CD4+ T cells sorted from blood. These receptors originate from a young man in good health. Both conserved end residues are part of each CDR3. A D gene is named only where the DNA matches it firmly.

V	J	D	DNA	CDR3
TRBV19	TRBJ2-4	.	TGTGCCAGTAGTACAGGGTATTTAGCCAAAAACATTCAGTACTTC	CASSTGYLAKNIQYF
TRBV9	TRBJ2-3	.	TGTGCCAGCAGCCCATCGAGCGATACGCAGTATTTT	CASSPSSDTQYF
TRBV19	TRBJ1-4	.	TGTGCCAGTAGTCGGACAGCGGCTAATGAAAAACTGTTTTTT	CASSRTAANEKLFF
TRBV10-3	TRBJ2-5	TRBD2	TGTGCCATCAGGACCCTACTAGCGGGCCAAGAGACCCAGTACTTC	CAIRTLLAGQETQYF
TRBV4-1	TRBJ2-1	TRBD2	TGCGCCAGCAGCGCTCCCGGGACTAGCGCCTACAATGAGCAGTTCTTC	CASSAPGTSAYNEQFF
TRBV7-9	TRBJ2-7	.	TGTGCCAGCTCCCTGATCGCCTCCTCCTACGAGCAGTACTTC	CASSLIASSYEQYF
TRBV5-1	TRBJ2-3	.	TGCGCCAGCAGCGCGGGGAGCACAGATACGCAGTATTTT	CASSAGSTDTQYF
TRBV2	TRBJ2-7	TRBD2	TGTGCCAGCAGTGATAGGTCCTGGACTAGCGGGAAAACCGCCTACGAGCAGTACTTC	CASSDRSWTSGKTAYEQYF
TRBV5-4	TRBJ2-1	TRBD2	TGTGCCAGCAGCTTGGGCGGGGGGGACGCCGGCTACAATGAGCAGTTCTTC	CASSLGGGDAGYNEQFF
TRBV6-5	TRBJ1-6	.	TGTGCCAGCAGTTTCACCCGTTATAATTCACCCCTCCACTTT	CASSFTRYNSPLHF
TRBV4-1	TRBJ2-3	.	TGCGCCAGCAGCCAAGATTGGTCAGGGGTTACAGATACGCAGTATTTT	CASSQDWSGVTDTQYF
TRBV11-2	TRBJ1-4	.	TGTGCCAGCAGCACCGCCGCGGTGGGTCTAGTCAATGAAAAACTGTTTTTT	CASSTAAVGLVNEKLFF
TRBV6-1	TRBJ2-5	TRBD1	TGTGCCAGCAGCATCCGGGACAGGGCCTGGGAGACCCAGTACTTC	CASSIRDRAWETQYF
TRBV29-1	TRBJ1-1	.	TGCAGCGTTAAAGGGGGTAGCACTGAAGCTTTCTTT	CSVKGGSTEAFF
TRBV5-1	TRBJ1-5	TRBD1	TGCGCCAGCAGCTTGGAGGGACAGGACAATCAGCCCCAGCATTTT	CASSLEGQDNQPQHF
TRBV5-1	TRBJ2-3	TRBD2	TGCGCCAGCGTCCCTCTTGCGGGAGGGCCAGCAGATACGCAGTATTTT	CASVPLAGGPADTQYF